This TCR beta chain is from a study of CD8+ T cells in alopecia areata. Germline V gene sequence: CDR1 SGHDT, CDR2 YYEEEE. There are 13 residues in the CDR3. V was trimmed by 4 bases and J by 4 bases, leaving 9 bases between them. Reverse transcription of extracted RNA yielded cDNA, which provided the sequencing template. The repertoire was sequenced with immunoSEQ multiplex PCR; TCRdb's copy has only in-frame clones and lacks some. The data contain about 200,000 clones, around 50% of them seen just once; the ten biggest clones take up roughly 5.3%. The sequencing sample was made of CD8+ T cells sorted from blood. J is TRBJ2-1 and V is TRBV5-6, with D perhaps assigned TRBD1 or TRBD2 (5 bases each). The source is a human donor in good health. The CDR3 region has the DNA TGTGCCAGCAGCCCGGGACCTTACAATGAGCAGTTCTTC. This sequence encodes CASSPGPYNEQFF. The variable domain in full, completed from reference TRBV5-6 and TRBJ2-1, reads DAGVTQSPTHLIKTRGQQVTLRCSPKSGHDTVSWYQQALGQGPQFIFQYYEEEERQRGNFPDRFSGHQFPNYSSELNVNALLLGDSALYLCASSPGPYNEQFFGPGTRLTVL.